Shown below are 5 T cell receptor beta chains from a single sample sequenced in a study of human T cells and chemical hapten exposure. Time point indicated: healthy volunteer bleed at 6 weeks. It was from unfractionated whole blood that total RNA was extracted. MiXCR, applied by TCRdb to the RACE reads, yields one record per CDR3 protein. There are tens of thousands of distinct CDR3 sequences in the sample; about 5.5% occur only once, and 9.5% to 15% lies in the top ten. The specimen sequenced was whole blood. The source is a human donor in good health. Some clones in this sample may be carry-over from other donors' samples.

This clonotype was recorded many times. The V call is TRBV7-9, the J call TRBJ2-2, with 10 bases matching TRBD1. V dropped 7 bases and J dropped 3; count of bases not matched to a gene: 2. The CDR3 has 14 amino acids. The germline V gene has CDR1 SEHNR and CDR2 FQNEAQ (reference sequence). Here the CDR3 DNA reads TGTGCCAGCACCGGGACAGGGGACACCGGGGAGCTGTTTTTT. Residues: CASTGTGDTGELFF. The full variable domain, its missing parts supplied by reference TRBV7-9 and TRBJ2-2, is DTGVSQNPRHKITKRGQNVTFRCDPISEHNRLYWYRQTLGQGPEFLTYFQNEAQLEKSRLLSDRFSAERPKGSFSTLEIQRTEQGDSAMYLCASTGTGDTGELFFGEGSRLTVL.

This clonotype was detected ten times or more. This chain connects TRBV3-1 to TRBJ1-1, with D unresolved. Trimming stripped 1 base from V and 0 bases from J, with 9 bases between. Germline lookup yields CDR1 LGHDT and CDR2 YNNKEL (reference sequence). The CDR3 totals 15 residues. The CDR3 sequence is CASSQVGSMNTEAFF. The CDR3 nucleotides are TGTGCCAGCAGCCAAGTCGGCAGCATGAACACTGAAGCTTTCTTT.

Ten or more counts support this clonotype. This rearrangement joins TRBV5-1 to TRBJ2-1; 9 nucleotides line up with TRBD2. The germline gives CDR1 SGHRS, CDR2 YFSETQ. This CDR3 has 17 amino acids. J was trimmed by 6 bases and V by 3 bases; bases with no gene match: 13. The DNA of the CDR3 is TGCGCCAGCAGCTCGGCCTCCGGCGGACTAGCGAGCAATGAGCAGTTCTTC. It specifies CASSSASGGLASNEQFF.

This clonotype was observed many times. The chain carries TRBV3-1 and TRBJ2-6; possible D gene TRBD1, 5 bases. The CDR3 runs 16 residues. Trimming took off 0 bases at V and 1 base at J, with 7 bases between the two ends. Germline V gene data show CDR1 as LGHDT and CDR2 as YNNKEL (reference sequence). The CDR3 spells CASSQEAGSGANVLTF. As DNA, the CDR3 is TGTGCCAGCAGCCAAGAAGCAGGGTCTGGGGCCAACGTCCTGACTTTC. Using reference TRBV3-1 and TRBJ2-6 for the parts outside the CDR3, the full variable domain is DTAVSQTPKYLVTQMGNDKSIKCEQNLGHDTMYWYKQDSKKFLKIMFSYNNKELIINETVPNRFSPKSPDKAHLNLHINSLELGDSAVYFCASSQEAGSGANVLTFGAGSRLTVL.

At least ten counts were recorded for this clonotype. The chain joins TRBV20-1 to TRBJ1-6; D ambiguous. This CDR3 has 13 residues. Trimming removed 1 base at V and 8 bases at J, with 9 bases between. CDR1 and CDR2 from the germline V gene are DFQATT and SNEGSKA (reference sequence). CDR3 protein: CSARAGGYSPLHF. For the CDR3, the DNA is TGCAGTGCTAGAGCGGGAGGGTATTCACCCCTCCACTTT.